This entry is about one TCR beta chain. The entry originates in a study of identical twins. Germline loops: CDR1 SGHNT, CDR2 YENEEA. Trimming took off 5 bases at V and 0 bases at J, with 16 bases between the two ends. This CDR3 comprises 16 residues. Unique molecular identifiers were in the cDNA, with template-switch universal primer binding. TCRdb passed the 5' RACE reads through MiXCR, listing each CDR3 protein once. The sample includes 600,000 to 800,000 distinct CDR3 sequences, over 20% of them seen just once. Separately, the same data were catalogued under a study of T cells expressing NK-cell markers. Turning to that study: Seropositivity for HCMV was found in seven of the eight sequenced donors, with one seronegative. Four donors showed these clonotypes also leading the CD3+CD56-NKG2C+ fraction.

The gene calls are TRBV11-3 and TRBJ1-1; tentative D call: TRBD1 (5 bases). The sequencing sample was made of PBMCs. The TCR comes from a woman aged 18-30 years in good health. Here the CDR3 reads CASSPFGGGMNTEAFF. CDR3 in DNA: TGTGCCAGCAGCCCATTCGGGGGTGGAATGAACACTGAAGCTTTCTTT.